This section outlines one T cell receptor (beta chain) sequence together with its context. A single count supports this clone. Its antigen is currently not known. No clone much larger than this one lies a single base away; base qualities are absent. The germline V gene yields SGHDT for CDR1 and YYEEEE for CDR2. Including the terminal cysteine and phenylalanine, the CDR3 comprises 13 residues. The only DNA kept is the CDR3, 39 bases in frame from the first base. At the junction V is shortened by 5 bases and J by 6 bases, with 12 bases in between. TCRbeta CDR3 regions were amplified from genomic DNA using the immunoSEQ Assay, a bias-controlled multiplex PCR. The original methods were these. Within the assay, amplification of reference gene primers was used to estimate how many nucleated cells each sample contained. To quantify the absolute abundance of each unique TCRbeta CDR3 rearrangement, sequence reads were collapsed and filtered. For each sample, productive Simpson clonality was calculated as the square root of Simpson's diversity index over productive rearrangements. What TCRdb holds here is the immuneACCESS table cut down to in-frame rearrangements. Part of the clones is not present; checked against another copy, under half of the missing clones reflect an unresolved V gene, and the others are unexplained. That table gives V, J and clone size, and the DNA gave D and trimming. The sample includes over 100,000 clones, with 70% to 85% observed a single time. The ten most abundant clones make up around 8% of the sample.

Whole blood was collected in K2EDTA tubes by collaborating institutions according to the institutions' own protocols. For TCRbeta analysis, collaborators shipped samples as frozen whole blood, isolated PBMCs, or DNA extracted from either of those sample types. These data are taken from a study of blood T cell repertoires in COVID-19 (dated by TCRdb to 2020 to 2022). With respect to the entire study: Samples from collaborators originated in the United States, Italy and Spain and spanned both the acute and convalescent phases of COVID-19. The material from the prospective study consisted of cDNA or gDNA derived from T cells, B-cell-depleted T cells, or PBMCs. The sample metadata nearly always contained a de-identified subject ID, COVID-19 status, age in years and sex. The repertoires were made available in a free public database intended to serve as a resource for research on the immune response to SARS-CoV-2. Where available, HLA class I and class II types were taken from metadata supplied by the sample provider and were not determined by assay-based typing. Deeply sampled blood TCRbeta repertoires from subjects exposed to, actively infected with, or recovered from COVID-19 were included in the dataset. Samples were obtained from the ongoing ImmuneRACE study (first 160 participants) and from over 1,000 subjects provided by 6 global collaborators.

Study-wide conclusions, independent of this receptor: How much clinical and demographic metadata was included differed by source and by participant, and the metadata was provided uncurated.

The TCR comes from a woman aged 80 or over with active or convalescent COVID-19. The rearranged chain carries TRBV5-6 and TRBJ2-1; the D gene cannot be named for sure. The sequencing input was peripheral blood. The DNA reads TGTGCCAGCAGTCTGGTCGGTGGCAATGAGCAGTTCTTC. Its translation reads: CASSLVGGNEQFF.